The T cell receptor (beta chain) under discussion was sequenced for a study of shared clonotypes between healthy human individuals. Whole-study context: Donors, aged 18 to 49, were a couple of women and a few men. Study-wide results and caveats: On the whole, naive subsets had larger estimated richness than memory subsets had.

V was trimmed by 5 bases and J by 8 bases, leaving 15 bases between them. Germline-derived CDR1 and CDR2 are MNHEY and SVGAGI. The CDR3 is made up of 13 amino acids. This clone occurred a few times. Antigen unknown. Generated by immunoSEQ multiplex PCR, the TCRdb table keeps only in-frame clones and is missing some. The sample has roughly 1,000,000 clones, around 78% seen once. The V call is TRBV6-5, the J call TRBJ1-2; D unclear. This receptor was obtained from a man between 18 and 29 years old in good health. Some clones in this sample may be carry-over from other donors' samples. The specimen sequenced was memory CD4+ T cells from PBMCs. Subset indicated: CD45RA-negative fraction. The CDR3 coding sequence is TGTGCCAGCAGTGTGACTGGGAGTCGAGGCTACACCTTC. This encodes CASSVTGSRGYTF.